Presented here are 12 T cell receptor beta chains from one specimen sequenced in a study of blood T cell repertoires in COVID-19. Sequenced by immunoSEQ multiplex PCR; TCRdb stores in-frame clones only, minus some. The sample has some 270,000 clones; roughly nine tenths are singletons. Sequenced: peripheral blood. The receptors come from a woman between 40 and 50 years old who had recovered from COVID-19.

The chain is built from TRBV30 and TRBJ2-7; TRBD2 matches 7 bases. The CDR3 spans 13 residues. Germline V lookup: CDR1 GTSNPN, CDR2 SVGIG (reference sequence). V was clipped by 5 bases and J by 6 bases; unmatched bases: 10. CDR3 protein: CAWLSLGGGEQYF. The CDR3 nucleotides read TGTGCCTGGCTCTCCCTGGGGGGGGGCGAGCAGTACTTC.

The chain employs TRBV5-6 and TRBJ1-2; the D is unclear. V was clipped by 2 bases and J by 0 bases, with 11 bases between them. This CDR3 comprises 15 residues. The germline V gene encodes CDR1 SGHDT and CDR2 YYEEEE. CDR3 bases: TGTGCCAGCAGCTTAGTTCTGCGCTCTAACTATGGCTACACCTTC. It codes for CASSLVLRSNYGYTF.

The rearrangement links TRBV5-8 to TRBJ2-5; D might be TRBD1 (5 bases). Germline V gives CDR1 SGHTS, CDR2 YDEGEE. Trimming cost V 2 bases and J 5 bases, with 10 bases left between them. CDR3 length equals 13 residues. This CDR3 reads CASSFGHAETQYF. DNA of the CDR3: TGTGCCAGCAGCTTCGGACACGCGGAGACCCAGTACTTC.

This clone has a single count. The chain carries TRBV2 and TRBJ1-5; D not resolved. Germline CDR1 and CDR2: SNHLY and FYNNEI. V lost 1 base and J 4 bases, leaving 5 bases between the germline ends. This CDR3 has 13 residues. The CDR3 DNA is TGTGCCAGCAGTGAAGGAGGGAATCAGCCCCAGCATTTT. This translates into CASSEGGNQPQHF.

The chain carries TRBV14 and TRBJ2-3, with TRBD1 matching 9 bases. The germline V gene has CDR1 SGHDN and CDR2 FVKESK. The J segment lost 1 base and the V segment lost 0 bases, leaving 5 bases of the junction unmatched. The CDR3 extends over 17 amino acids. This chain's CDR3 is CASSQDRRDRGTDTQYF. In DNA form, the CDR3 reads TGTGCCAGCAGCCAAGATCGAAGGGACAGGGGCACAGATACGCAGTATTTT.

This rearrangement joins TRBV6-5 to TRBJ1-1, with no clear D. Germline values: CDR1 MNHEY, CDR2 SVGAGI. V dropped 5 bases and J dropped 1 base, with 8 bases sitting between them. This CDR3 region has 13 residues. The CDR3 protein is CASSRGENTEAFF. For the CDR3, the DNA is TGTGCCAGCAGTCGAGGAGAGAACACTGAAGCTTTCTTT.

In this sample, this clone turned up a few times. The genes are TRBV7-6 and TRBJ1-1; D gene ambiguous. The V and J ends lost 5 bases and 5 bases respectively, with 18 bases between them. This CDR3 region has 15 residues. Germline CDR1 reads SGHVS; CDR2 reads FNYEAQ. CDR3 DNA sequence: TGTGCCAGCAGCCCTTCGGCTACGGGTCAGACTGAAGCTTTCTTT. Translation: CASSPSATGQTEAFF.

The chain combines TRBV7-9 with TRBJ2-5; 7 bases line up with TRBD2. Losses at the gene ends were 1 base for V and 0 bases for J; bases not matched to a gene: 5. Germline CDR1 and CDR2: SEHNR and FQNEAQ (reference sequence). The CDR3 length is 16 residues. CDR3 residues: CASSLVNGGYQETQYF. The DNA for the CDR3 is TGTGCCAGCAGCTTAGTGAACGGGGGGTACCAAGAGACCCAGTACTTC.

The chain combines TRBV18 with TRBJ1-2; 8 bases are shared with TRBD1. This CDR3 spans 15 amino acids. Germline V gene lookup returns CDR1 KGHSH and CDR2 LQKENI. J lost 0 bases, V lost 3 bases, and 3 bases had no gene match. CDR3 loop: CASSPGQGPNYGYTF. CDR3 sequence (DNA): TGTGCCAGCTCACCCGGACAGGGCCCTAACTATGGCTACACCTTC.

Written as DNA, the CDR3 is TGTGCCAGCTCCCAGTGGGGGGGAGATCAGCCCCAGCATTTT. Its protein product is CASSQWGGDQPQHF. The chain links TRBV9 to TRBJ1-5; D is perhaps TRBD1 (5 bases). CDR1 is SGDLS, CDR2 YYNGEE, per germline. V was pared by 7 bases and J by 5 bases, with 16 bases between. The CDR3 extends over 14 amino acids.

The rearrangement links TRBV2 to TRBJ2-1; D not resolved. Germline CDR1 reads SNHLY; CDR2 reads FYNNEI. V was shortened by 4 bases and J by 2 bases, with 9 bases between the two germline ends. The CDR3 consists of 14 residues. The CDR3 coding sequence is TGTGCCAGCAGTGGTTCGGTCCCCTACAATGAGCAGTTCTTC. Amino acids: CASSGSVPYNEQFF. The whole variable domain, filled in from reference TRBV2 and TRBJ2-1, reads EPEVTQTPSHQVTQMGQEVILRCVPISNHLYFYWYRQILGQKVEFLVSFYNNEISEKSEIFDDQFSVERPDGSNFTLKIRSTKLEDSAMYFCASSGSVPYNEQFFGPGTRLTVL.

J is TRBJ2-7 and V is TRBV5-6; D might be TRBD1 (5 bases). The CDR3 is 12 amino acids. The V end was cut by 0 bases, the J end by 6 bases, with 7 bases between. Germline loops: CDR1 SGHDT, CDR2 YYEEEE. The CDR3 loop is CASSLGTPEQYF. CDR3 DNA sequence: TGTGCCAGCAGCTTGGGGACACCCGAGCAGTACTTC.